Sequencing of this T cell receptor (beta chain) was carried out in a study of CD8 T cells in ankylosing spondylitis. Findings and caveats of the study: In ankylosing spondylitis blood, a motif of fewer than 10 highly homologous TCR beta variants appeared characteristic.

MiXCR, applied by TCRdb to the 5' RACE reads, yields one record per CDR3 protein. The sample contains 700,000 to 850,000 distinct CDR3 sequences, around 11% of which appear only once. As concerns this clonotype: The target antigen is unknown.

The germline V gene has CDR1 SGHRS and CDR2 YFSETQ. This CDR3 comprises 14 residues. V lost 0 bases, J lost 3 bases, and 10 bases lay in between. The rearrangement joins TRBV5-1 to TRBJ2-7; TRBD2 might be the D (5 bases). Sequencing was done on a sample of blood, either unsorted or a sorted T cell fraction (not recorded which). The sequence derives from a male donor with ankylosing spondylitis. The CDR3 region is CASSLGYGNYEQYF. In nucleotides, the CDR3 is TGCGCCAGCAGCTTGGGTTACGGGAACTACGAGCAGTACTTC.